This T cell receptor beta chain was retrieved from a study of molecular identifiers for immune sequencing clone quantification. A single record per CDR3 protein comes from TCRdb applying MiXCR to the PCR reads. This table holds 300,000 to 400,000 distinct CDR3 sequences, 24% found once. This CDR3 has 19 residues. Trimming took 2 bases from V and 3 from J, leaving 24 bases between them. CDR1 is SGHDT, CDR2 YYEEEE, per germline. The V call is TRBV5-6, the J call TRBJ2-4, with TRBD2 as a possible D gene (6 bases). The specimen sequenced was naive CD8+ T cells from blood, with Jurkat cell RNA spiked in. Stated subset: FACS-sorted CD8+CD4-CCR7+CD45RA+ naive T cells. This sequence originates from a human donor in good health. Some libraries in this study had Jurkat cell RNA spiked in. CDR3 sequence: CASSFRKSEGGTFKNIQYF. The CDR3 nucleotides read TGTGCCAGCAGCTTCAGGAAGTCGGAGGGCGGGACTTTCAAAAACATTCAGTACTTC.